The entry below describes one T cell receptor (beta chain). The sample belongs to a study of beta chain features in type 1 diabetes. The investigators reverse transcribed all of the isolated RNA, so they sequenced expressed TCRB transcripts. Using immunoSEQ multiplex PCR, the repertoire was profiled, and TCRdb retains in-frame clones only, with some absent. The sample comprises fewer than 650,000 clones, 15% to 19% of which are singletons, and approximately 0.087% rests with the top ten. Germline V gene sequence: CDR1 SGHDT, CDR2 YYEEEE. The CDR3 spans 14 residues. V gave up 0 bases and J gave up 10 bases, with 16 bases separating them.

The chain combines TRBV5-6 with TRBJ2-5, with a tentative D call TRBD2 (5 bases). Sequencing used naive CD4+ T cells from blood. The TCR was taken from a man between 18 and 35 years old in good health. CDR3 nucleotides: TGTGCCAGCAGCTTGGGAGGTAGAGGGTCCCACCAGTACTTC. Protein sequence: CASSLGGRGSHQYF.